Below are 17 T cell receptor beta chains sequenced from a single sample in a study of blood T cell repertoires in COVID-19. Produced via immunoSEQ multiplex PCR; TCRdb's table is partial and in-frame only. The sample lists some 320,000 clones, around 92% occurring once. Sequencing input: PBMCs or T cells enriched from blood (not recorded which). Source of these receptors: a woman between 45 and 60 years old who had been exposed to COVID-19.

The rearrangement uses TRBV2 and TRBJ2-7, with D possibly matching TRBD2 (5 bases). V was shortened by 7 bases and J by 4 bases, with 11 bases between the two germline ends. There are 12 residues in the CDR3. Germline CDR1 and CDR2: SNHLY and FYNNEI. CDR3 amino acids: CASTGGLYEQYF. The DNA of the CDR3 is TGTGCCAGCACCGGCGGGCTATACGAGCAGTACTTC.

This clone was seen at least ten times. The CDR3: CAWLGTGDEKLFF. For the CDR3, the DNA is TGTGCCTGGCTCGGGACAGGGGATGAAAAACTGTTTTTT. The chain links TRBV30 to TRBJ1-4; 10 bases are shared with TRBD1. Germline CDR1 is GTSNPN and CDR2 is SVGIG (reference sequence). V was clipped by 5 bases and J by 6 bases; unmatched bases: 3. The CDR3 sequence is 13 residues long.

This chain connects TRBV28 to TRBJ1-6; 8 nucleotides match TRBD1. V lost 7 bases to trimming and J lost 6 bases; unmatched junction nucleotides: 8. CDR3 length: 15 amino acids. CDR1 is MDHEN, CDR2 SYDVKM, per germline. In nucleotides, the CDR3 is TGTGCCAGCATCTGGACAGGGAATAGTAATTCACCCCTCCACTTT. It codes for CASIWTGNSNSPLHF.

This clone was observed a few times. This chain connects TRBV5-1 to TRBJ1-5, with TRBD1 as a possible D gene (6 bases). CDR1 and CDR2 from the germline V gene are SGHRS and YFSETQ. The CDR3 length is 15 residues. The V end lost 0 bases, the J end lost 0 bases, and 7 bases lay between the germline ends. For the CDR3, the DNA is TGCGCCAGCAGCTTGGAGGGGGATAGCAATCAGCCCCAGCATTTT. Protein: CASSLEGDSNQPQHF.

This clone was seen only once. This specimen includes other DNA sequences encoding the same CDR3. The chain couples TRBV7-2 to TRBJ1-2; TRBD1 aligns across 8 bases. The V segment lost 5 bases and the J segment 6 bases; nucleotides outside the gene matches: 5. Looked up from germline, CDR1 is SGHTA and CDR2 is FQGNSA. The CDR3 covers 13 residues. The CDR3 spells CASSPQGADGYTF. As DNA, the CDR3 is TGTGCCAGCAGCCCTCAGGGGGCAGATGGCTACACCTTC. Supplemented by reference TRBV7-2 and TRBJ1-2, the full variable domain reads GAGVSQSPSNKVTEKGKDVELRCDPISGHTALYWYRQSLGQGLEFLIYFQGNSAPDKSGLPSDRFSAERTGGSVSTLTIQRTQQEDSAVYLCASSPQGADGYTFGSGTRLTVV.

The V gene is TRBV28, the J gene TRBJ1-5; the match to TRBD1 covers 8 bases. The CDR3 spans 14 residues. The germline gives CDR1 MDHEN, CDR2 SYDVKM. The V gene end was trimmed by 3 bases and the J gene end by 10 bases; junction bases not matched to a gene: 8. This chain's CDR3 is CASSLDRADGPQHF. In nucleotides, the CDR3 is TGTGCCAGCAGTTTGGACAGGGCGGACGGTCCCCAGCATTTT.

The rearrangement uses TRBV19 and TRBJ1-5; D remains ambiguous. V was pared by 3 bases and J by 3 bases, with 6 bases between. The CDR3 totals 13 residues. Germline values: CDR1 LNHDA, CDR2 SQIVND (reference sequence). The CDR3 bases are TGTGCCAGTAGTATCACATTCAATCAGCCCCAGCATTTT. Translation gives CASSITFNQPQHF.

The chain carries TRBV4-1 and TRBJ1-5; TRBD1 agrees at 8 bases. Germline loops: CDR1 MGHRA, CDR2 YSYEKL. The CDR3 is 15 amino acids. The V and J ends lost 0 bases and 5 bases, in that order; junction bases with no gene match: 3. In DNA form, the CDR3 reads TGCGCCAGCAGCCAAGAGGACAGGGTTTATCAGCCCCAGCATTTT. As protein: CASSQEDRVYQPQHF.

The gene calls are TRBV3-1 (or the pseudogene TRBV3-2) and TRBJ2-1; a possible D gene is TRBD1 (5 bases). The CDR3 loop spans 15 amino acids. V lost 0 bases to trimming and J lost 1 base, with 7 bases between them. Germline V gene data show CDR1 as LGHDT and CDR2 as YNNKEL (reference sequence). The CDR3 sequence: CASSQDAGSYNEQFF. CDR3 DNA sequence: TGTGCCAGCAGCCAAGACGCAGGGTCCTACAATGAGCAGTTCTTC.

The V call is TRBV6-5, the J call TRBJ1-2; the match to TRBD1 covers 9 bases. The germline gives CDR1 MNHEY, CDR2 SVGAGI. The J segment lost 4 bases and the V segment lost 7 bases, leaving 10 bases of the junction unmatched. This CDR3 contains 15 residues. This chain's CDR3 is CASTAPGTGTYGYTF. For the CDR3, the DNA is TGTGCCAGCACCGCCCCGGGGACAGGGACCTATGGCTACACCTTC.

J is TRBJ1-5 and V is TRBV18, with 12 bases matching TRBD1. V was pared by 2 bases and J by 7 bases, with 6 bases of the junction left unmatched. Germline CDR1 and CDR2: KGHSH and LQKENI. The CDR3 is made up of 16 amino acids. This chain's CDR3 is CASSPNRDRGHQPQHF. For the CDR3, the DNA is TGTGCCAGCTCACCAAACCGGGACAGGGGGCACCAGCCCCAGCATTTT.

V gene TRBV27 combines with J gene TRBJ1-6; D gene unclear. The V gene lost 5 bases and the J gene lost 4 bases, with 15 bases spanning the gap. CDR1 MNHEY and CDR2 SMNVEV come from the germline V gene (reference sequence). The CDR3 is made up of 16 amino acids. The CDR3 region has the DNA TGTGCCAGCAGTACTCCGGGAAAAGGGTATAATTCACCCCTCCACTTT. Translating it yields CASSTPGKGYNSPLHF.

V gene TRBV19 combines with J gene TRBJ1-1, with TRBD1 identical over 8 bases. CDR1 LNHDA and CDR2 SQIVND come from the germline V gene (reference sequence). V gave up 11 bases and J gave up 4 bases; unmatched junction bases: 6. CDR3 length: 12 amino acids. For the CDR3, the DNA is TGTGCCTCGACTACAGGGGGCACTGAAGCTTTCTTT. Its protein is CASTTGGTEAFF.

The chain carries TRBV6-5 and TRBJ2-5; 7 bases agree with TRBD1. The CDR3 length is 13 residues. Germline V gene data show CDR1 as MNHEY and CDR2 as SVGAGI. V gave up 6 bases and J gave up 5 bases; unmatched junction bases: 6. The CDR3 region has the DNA TGTGCCAGCAGAAGACAGGGCGAGGAGACCCAGTACTTC. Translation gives CASRRQGEETQYF.

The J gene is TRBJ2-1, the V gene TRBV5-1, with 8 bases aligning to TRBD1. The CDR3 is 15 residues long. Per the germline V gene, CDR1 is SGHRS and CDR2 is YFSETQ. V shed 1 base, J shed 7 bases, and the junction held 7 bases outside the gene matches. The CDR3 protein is CASSLMAGGSNEQFF. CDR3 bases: TGCGCCAGCAGCTTGATGGCAGGGGGCTCAAATGAGCAGTTCTTC.

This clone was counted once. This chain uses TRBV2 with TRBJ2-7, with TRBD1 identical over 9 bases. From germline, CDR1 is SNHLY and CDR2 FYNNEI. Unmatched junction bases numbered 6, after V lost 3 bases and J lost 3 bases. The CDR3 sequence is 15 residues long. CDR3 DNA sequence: TGTGCCAGCAGTGAGAGGAAGGGACAGGGCTACGAGCAGTACTTC. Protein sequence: CASSERKGQGYEQYF.

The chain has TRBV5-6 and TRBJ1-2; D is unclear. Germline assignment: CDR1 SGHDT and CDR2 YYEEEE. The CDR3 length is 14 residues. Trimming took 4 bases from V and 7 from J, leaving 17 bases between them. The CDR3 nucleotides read TGTGCCAGCAGCGCCCGGTTCTCCGTGGTTGGCTACACCTTC. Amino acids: CASSARFSVVGYTF.